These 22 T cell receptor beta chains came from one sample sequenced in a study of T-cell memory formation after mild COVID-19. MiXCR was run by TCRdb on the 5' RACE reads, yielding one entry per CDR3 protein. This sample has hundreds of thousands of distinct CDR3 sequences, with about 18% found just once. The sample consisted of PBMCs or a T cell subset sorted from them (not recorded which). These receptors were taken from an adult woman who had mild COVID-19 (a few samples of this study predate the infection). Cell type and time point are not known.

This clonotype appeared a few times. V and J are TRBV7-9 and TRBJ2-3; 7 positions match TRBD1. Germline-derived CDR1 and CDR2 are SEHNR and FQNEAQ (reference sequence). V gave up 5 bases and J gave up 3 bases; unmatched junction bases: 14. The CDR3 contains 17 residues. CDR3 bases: TGTGCCAGCAGCCGGGACAGCCCGGGCGTGGGGACAGATACGCAGTATTTT. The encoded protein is CASSRDSPGVGTDTQYF.

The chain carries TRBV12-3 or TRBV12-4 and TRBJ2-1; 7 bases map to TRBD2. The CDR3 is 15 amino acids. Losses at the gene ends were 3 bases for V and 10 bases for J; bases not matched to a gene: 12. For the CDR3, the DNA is TGTGCCAGCAGTTTCCTGGCGGGAGAGTGGTTGGAGCAGTTCTTC. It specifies CASSFLAGEWLEQFF.

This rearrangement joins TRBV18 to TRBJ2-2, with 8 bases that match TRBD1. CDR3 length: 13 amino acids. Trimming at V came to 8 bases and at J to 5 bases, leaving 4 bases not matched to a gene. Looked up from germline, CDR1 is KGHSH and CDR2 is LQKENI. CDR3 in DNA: TGTGCCAGCCCAGGGGGCGCGACCGGGGAGCTGTTTTTT. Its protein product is CASPGGATGELFF.

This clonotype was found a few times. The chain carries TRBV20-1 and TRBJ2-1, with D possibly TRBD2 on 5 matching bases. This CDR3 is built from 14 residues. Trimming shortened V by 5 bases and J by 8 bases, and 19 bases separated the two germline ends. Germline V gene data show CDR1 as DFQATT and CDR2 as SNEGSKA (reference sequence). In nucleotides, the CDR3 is TGCAGTGCTGCTAGCCGGAGCCGAGGCGATGAGCAGTTCTTC. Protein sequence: CSAASRSRGDEQFF.

CDR3 DNA sequence: TGTGCCAGCAGCTCCTTGCCTAACTACGAGCAGTACTTC. This sequence encodes CASSSLPNYEQYF. The rearrangement uses TRBV7-2 and TRBJ2-7; D is unclear. Between the trimmed V and J ends, which lost 4 bases and 3 bases, there was a span of 10 bases. Germline loops: CDR1 SGHTA, CDR2 FQGNSA. The CDR3 runs 13 residues.

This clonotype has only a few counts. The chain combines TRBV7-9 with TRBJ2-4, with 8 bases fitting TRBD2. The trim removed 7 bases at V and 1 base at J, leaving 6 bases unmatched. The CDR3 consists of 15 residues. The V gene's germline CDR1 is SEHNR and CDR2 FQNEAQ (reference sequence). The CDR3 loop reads CASISGSDAKNIQYF. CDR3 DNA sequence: TGTGCCAGCATAAGCGGGAGCGATGCCAAAAACATTCAGTACTTC.

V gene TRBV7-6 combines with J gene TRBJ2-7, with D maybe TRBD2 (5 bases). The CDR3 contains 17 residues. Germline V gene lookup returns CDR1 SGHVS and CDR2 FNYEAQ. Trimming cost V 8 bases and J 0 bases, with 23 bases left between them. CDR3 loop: CASSSGLRRLSSYEQYF. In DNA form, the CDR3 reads TGTGCCAGCTCCTCCGGTTTACGGCGACTAAGCTCCTACGAGCAGTACTTC.

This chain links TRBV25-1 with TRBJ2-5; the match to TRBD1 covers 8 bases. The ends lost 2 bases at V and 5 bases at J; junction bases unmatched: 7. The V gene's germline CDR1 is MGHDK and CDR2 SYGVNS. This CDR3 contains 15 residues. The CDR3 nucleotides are TGTGCCAGCAGTGAAATCCAGGGGGCTACGGAGACCCAGTACTTC. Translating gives CASSEIQGATETQYF.

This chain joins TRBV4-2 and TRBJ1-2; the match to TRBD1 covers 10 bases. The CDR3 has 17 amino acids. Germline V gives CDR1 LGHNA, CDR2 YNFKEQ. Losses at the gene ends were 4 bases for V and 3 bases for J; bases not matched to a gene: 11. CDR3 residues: CASSPGTGVPRDYGYTF. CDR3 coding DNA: TGTGCCAGCAGCCCAGGGACAGGGGTGCCGAGGGACTATGGCTACACCTTC.

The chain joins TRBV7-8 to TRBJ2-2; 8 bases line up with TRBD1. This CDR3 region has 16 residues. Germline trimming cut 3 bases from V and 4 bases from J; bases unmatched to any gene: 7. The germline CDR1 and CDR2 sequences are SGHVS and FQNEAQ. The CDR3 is CASSLTSGQATGELFF. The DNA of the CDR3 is TGTGCCAGCAGCTTGACTTCGGGACAGGCCACCGGGGAGCTGTTTTTT.

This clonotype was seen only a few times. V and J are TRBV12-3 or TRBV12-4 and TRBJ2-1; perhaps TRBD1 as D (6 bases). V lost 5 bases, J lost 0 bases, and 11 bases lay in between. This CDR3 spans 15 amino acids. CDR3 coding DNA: TGTGCCAGCAGTACAGGGTTGGGCTCCTACAATGAGCAGTTCTTC. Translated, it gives CASSTGLGSYNEQFF.

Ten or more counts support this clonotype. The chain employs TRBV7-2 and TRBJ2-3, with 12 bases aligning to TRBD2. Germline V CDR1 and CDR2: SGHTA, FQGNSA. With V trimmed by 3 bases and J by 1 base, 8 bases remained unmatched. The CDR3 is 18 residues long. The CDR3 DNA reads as TGTGCCAGCAGCTTCCTAGCGGGAGGGCCGGTGGGCACAGATACGCAGTATTTT. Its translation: CASSFLAGGPVGTDTQYF.

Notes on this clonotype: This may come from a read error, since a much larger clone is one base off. The CDR3 loop is CASRGLADTGELFF. DNA for the CDR3: TGTGCCAGCAGGGGACTAGCGGACACCGGGGAGCTGTTTTTT. The chain couples TRBV2 to TRBJ2-2; 11 nucleotides match TRBD2. This CDR3 spans 14 amino acids. The V gene's germline CDR1 is SNHLY and CDR2 FYNNEI. The V segment lost 6 bases and the J segment 3 bases; nucleotides outside the gene matches: 0. Complete variable domain (other parts from reference TRBV2 and TRBJ2-2): EPEVTQTPSHQVTQMGQEVILRCVPISNHLYFYWYRQILGQKVEFLVSFYNNEISEKSEIFDDQFSVERPDGSNFTLKIRSTKLEDSAMYFCASRGLADTGELFFGEGSRLTVL.

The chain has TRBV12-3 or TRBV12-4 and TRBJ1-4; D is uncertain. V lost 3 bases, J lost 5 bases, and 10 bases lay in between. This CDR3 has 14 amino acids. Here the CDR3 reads CASSFWGSNEKLFF. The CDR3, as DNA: TGTGCCAGCAGTTTCTGGGGTAGCAATGAAAAACTGTTTTTT.

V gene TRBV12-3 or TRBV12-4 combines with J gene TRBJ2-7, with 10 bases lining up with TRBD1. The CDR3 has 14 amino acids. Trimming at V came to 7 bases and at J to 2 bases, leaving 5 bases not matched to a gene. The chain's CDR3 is CASKPGQGPYEQYF. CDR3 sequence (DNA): TGTGCCAGCAAGCCGGGACAGGGGCCCTACGAGCAGTACTTC.

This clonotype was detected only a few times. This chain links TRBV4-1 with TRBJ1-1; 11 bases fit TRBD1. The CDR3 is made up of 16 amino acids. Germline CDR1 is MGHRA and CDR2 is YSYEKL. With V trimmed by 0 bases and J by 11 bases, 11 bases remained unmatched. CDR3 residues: CASSQDQMGTGGWAFF. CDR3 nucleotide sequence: TGCGCCAGCAGCCAAGATCAGATGGGGACAGGGGGTTGGGCTTTCTTT.

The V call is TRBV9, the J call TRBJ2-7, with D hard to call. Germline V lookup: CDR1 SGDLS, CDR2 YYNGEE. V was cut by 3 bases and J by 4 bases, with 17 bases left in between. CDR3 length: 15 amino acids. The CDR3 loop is CASSAPGPKGYEQYF. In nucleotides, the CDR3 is TGTGCCAGCAGCGCCCCCGGGCCGAAAGGGTACGAGCAGTACTTC.

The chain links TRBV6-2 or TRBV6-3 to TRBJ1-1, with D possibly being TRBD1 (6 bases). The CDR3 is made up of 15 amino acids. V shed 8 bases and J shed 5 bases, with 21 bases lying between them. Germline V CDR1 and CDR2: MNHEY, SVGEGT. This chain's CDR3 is CASGAVGGLGTEAFF. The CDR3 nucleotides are TGTGCCAGCGGGGCCGTGGGGGGGCTGGGGACTGAAGCTTTCTTT.

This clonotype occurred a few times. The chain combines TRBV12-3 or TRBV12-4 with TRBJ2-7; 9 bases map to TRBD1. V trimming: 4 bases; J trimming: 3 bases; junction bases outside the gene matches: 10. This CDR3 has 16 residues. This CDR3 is CASSSTTGGNNYEQYF. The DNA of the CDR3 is TGTGCCAGCAGTTCTACTACAGGGGGCAATAACTACGAGCAGTACTTC.

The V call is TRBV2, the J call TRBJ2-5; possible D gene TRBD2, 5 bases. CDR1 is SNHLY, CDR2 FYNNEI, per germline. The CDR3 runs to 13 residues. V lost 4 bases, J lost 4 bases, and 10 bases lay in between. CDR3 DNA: TGTGCCAGCAGTGGATCTAGCCCAGAGACCCAGTACTTC. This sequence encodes CASSGSSPETQYF.

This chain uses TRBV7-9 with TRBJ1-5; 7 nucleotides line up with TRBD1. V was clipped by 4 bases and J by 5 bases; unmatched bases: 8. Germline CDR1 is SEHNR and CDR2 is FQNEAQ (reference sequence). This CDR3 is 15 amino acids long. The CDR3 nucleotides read TGTGCCAGCAGCTCCGACAGGGAAATGCATCAGCCCCAGCATTTT. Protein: CASSSDREMHQPQHF.

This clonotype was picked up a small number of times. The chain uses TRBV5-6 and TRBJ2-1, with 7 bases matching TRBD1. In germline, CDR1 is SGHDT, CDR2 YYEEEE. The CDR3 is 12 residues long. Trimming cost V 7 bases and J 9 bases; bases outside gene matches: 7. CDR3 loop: CASSTGSGEQFF. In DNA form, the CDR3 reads TGTGCCAGCTCGACAGGGTCGGGTGAGCAGTTCTTC.